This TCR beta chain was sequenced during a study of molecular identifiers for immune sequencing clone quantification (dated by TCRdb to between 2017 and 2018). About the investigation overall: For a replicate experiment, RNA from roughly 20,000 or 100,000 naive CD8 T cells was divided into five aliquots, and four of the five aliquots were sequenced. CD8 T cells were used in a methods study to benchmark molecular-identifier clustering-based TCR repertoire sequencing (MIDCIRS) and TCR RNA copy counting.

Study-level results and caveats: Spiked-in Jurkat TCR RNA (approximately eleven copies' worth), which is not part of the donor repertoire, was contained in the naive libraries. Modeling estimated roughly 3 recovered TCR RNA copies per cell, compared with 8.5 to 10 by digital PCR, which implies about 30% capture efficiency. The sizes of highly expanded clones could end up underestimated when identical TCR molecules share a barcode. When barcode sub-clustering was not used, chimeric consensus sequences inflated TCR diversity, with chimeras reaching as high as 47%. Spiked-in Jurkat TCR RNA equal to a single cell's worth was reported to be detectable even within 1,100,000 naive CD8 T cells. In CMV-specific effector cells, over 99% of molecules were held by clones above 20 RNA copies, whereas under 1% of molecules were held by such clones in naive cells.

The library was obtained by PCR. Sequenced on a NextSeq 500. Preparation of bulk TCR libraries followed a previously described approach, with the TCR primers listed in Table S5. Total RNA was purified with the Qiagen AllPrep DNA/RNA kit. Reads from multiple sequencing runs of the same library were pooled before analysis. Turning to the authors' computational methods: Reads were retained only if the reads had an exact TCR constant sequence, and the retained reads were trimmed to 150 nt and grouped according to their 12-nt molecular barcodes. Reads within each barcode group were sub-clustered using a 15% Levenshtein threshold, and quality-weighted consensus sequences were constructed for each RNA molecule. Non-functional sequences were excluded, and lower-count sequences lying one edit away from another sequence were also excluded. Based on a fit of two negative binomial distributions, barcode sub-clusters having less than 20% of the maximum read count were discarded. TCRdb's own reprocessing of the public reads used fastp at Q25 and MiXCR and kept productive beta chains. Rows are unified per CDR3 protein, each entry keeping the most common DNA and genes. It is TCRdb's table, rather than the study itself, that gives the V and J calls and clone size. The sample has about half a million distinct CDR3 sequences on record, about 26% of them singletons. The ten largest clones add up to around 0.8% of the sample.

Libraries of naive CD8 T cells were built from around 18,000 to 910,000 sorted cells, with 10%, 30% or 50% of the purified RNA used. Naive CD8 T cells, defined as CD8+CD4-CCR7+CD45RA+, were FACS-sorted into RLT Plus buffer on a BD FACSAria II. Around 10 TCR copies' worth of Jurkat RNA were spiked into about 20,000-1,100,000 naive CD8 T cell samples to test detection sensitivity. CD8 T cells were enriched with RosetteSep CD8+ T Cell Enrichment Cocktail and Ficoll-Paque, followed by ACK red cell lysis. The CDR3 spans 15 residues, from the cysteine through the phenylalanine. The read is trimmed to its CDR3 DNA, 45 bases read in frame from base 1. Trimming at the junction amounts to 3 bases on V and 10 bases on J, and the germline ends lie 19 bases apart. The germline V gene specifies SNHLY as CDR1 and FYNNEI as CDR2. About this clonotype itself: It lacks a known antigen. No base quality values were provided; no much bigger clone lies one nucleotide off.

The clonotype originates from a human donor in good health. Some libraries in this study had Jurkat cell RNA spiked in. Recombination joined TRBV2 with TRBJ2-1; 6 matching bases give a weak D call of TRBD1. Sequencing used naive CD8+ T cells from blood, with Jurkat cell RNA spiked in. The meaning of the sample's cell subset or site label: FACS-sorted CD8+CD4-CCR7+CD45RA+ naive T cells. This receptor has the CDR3 CASSDPEGQYLEQFF. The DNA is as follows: TGTGCCAGCAGTGATCCTGAGGGACAATACCTCGAGCAGTTCTTC.